This T cell receptor (beta chain) was recovered during a study of Ad26.COV2.S vaccination and SARS-CoV-2 variants. Study-wide results and limits: Those who received the vaccine showed greater spike-specific TCR breadth than those given placebo. Estimates derived from TCR breadth and depth analyses may have underestimated total T cell responses.

Germline V gene lookup returns CDR1 ENHRY and CDR2 SYGVKD. CDR3 length: 12 amino acids. Trimming removed 7 bases at V and 2 bases at J, with 8 bases between. Sequencing used immunoSEQ multiplex PCR; TCRdb keeps in-frame clones, though not all of them. Counted here are approximately 420,000 clones, less than 90% occurring once; the ten biggest clones make up 3% to 3.5%. In the case of this clone: The antigen is unknown.

The treatment: 19 received Ad26.COV2.S at low or high dose, single or two shots; 5 received placebo; per-sample allocation not given. Day 63 after the first vaccine or placebo injection was the time point for sampling. The source material was peripheral blood, sampled in a trial of Ad26.COV2.S vaccine versus placebo. This chain links TRBV10-3 with TRBJ1-1; unclear D gene. This receptor was identified in a person between 18 and 60 years old who received the Ad26.COV2.S COVID-19 vaccine or a placebo. CDR3 nucleotides: TGTGCCATCAATGCCGAAAACACTGAAGCTTTCTTT. This gives the protein CAINAENTEAFF.